The 28 T cell receptor beta chains listed next were all sequenced from one sample in a study of control samples from healthy donors and cancer patients. Sequencing was performed with immunoSEQ multiplex PCR; in TCRdb, only in-frame clones are kept and a portion is missing. The sample includes some 150,000 clones, around 94% of them seen just once. What was sequenced was PBMCs. These TCRs come from a man between 60 and 75 years old with colorectal cancer.

The CDR3 nucleotides read TGCAGCGTTGTAGGGCCCCTAAGGGGCGCTTTCTTT. Translation gives CSVVGPLRGAFF. The chain has TRBV29-1 and TRBJ1-1; possible D gene TRBD1, 5 bases. Trimming cost V 4 bases and J 11 bases, with 17 bases left between them. The CDR3 has 12 residues. Per germline, CDR1 SQVTM and CDR2 ANQGSEA.

This clone is a singleton in its sample. The rearrangement uses TRBV3-1 (or the pseudogene TRBV3-2) and TRBJ1-2; D remains ambiguous. V gave up 8 bases and J gave up 1 base, with 11 bases separating them. Germline V gene data show CDR1 as LGHDT and CDR2 as YNNKEL (reference sequence). The CDR3 covers 13 residues. This chain's CDR3 is CASRNGGNYGYTF. The CDR3 DNA sequence: TGTGCCAGCCGTAACGGCGGTAACTATGGCTACACCTTC.

J is TRBJ2-3 and V is TRBV30; TRBD2 matches 9 bases. There are 11 residues in the CDR3. The trim removed 5 bases at V and 9 bases at J, leaving 3 bases unmatched. The germline V gene has CDR1 GTSNPN and CDR2 SVGIG (reference sequence). CDR3 amino acids: CAWDSGGTQYF. CDR3 sequence (DNA): TGTGCCTGGGATAGCGGGGGAACGCAGTATTTT.

Concerning this clone itself: Its ends do not fully match the called genes, so a read error is possible. This chain uses TRBV18 with TRBJ2-1; weak D call: TRBD2 (6 bases). The CDR3 covers 13 residues. CDR1 KGHSH and CDR2 LQKENI come from the germline V gene. CDR3 in DNA: TGTGCCAGCTCGGGGACTCTCTACGATGAGCAGTTCTTC. Its translation is CASSGTLYDEQFF.

This clone showed up just a few times. The chain recombines TRBV7-9 with TRBJ1-6; perhaps TRBD1 as D (5 bases). The CDR3 consists of 17 residues. V lost 1 base to trimming and J lost 0 bases, with 10 bases between them. Germline V CDR1 and CDR2: SEHNR, FQNEAQ (reference sequence). DNA of the CDR3: TGTGCCAGCAGCTTAGTTCAGGGAAACTCCTATAATTCACCCCTCCACTTT. Its protein is CASSLVQGNSYNSPLHF.

CDR3 in DNA: TGTGCCAGCAGCCAGTCGGACTACGAGCAGTACTTC. It codes for CASSQSDYEQYF. V and J are TRBV3-1 (or the pseudogene TRBV3-2) and TRBJ2-7, with D unresolved. The CDR3 has 12 amino acids. From germline, CDR1 is LGHDT and CDR2 YNNKEL (reference sequence). V gave up 3 bases and J gave up 3 bases, with 6 bases separating them.

The chain uses TRBV9 and TRBJ1-1, with D unclear. The CDR3 is 14 amino acids. From germline, CDR1 is SGDLS and CDR2 YYNGEE. V was clipped by 0 bases and J by 4 bases, with 10 bases between them. This chain's CDR3 is CASSVGHLGTEAFF. In DNA form, the CDR3 reads TGTGCCAGCAGCGTAGGGCACTTGGGCACTGAAGCTTTCTTT.

For the CDR3, the DNA is TGTGCCAGCAGCATTCGACTAGCGGGGGAGGAGACCCAGTACTTC. Encoded protein: CASSIRLAGEETQYF. This chain connects TRBV7-9 to TRBJ2-5; the match to TRBD2 covers 12 bases. The CDR3 consists of 15 residues. Germline V gene data show CDR1 as SEHNR and CDR2 as FQNEAQ (reference sequence). J lost 5 bases, V lost 5 bases, and 6 bases had no gene match.

The V and J genes are TRBV18 and TRBJ2-3; 12 nucleotides line up with TRBD2. This CDR3 is built from 16 residues. V was pared by 3 bases and J by 1 base, with 2 bases of the junction left unmatched. The germline CDR1 and CDR2 sequences are KGHSH and LQKENI. As DNA, the CDR3 is TGTGCCAGCTCACCCCGGACTAGCGGGGGCACAGATACGCAGTATTTT. Translation gives CASSPRTSGGTDTQYF.

The chain couples TRBV4-2 to TRBJ1-1, with D unresolved. Trimming pared 0 bases from V and 10 bases from J, leaving 18 bases between. Looked up from germline, CDR1 is LGHNA and CDR2 is YNFKEQ. This CDR3 contains 15 residues. CDR3 DNA: TGTGCCAGCAGCCAAGATCTTTTACAGCGGGGTTTAGCTTTCTTT. Protein: CASSQDLLQRGLAFF.

This chain joins TRBV9 and TRBJ2-2, with TRBD2 as a possible D gene (5 bases). Germline CDR1 reads SGDLS; CDR2 reads YYNGEE. The CDR3 runs 16 residues. With 0 bases removed from V and 7 bases from J, the gap between germline ends came to 16 bases. This CDR3 is CASSVGLAQAVGELFF. The CDR3 DNA follows: TGTGCCAGCAGCGTAGGTCTAGCCCAGGCAGTCGGGGAGCTGTTTTTT.

The chain employs TRBV9 and TRBJ2-3, with 8 bases identical to TRBD2. Trimming at V came to 0 bases and at J to 7 bases, leaving 4 bases not matched to a gene. Looked up from germline, CDR1 is SGDLS and CDR2 is YYNGEE. This CDR3 is 14 amino acids long. In nucleotides, the CDR3 is TGTGCCAGCAGCGTAGGGAGCGGGGGTAATACGCAGTATTTT. Translating gives CASSVGSGGNTQYF.

The genes are TRBV7-2 and TRBJ2-7; TRBD1 matches 10 bases. V was pared by 4 bases and J by 6 bases, with 3 bases of the junction left unmatched. This CDR3 has 13 amino acids. Germline CDR1 SGHTA, CDR2 FQGNSA. In DNA form, the CDR3 reads TGTGCCAGCAGCTCCTGGACAGGGGGCGAGCAGTACTTC. Its protein is CASSSWTGGEQYF.

V gene TRBV7-2 combines with J gene TRBJ2-7; TRBD1 is a possible D gene (5 bases). V lost 3 bases to trimming and J lost 4 bases, with 10 bases between them. CDR3 length: 13 amino acids. Germline lookup yields CDR1 SGHTA and CDR2 FQGNSA. CDR3 in amino acids: CASSFLGAYEQYF. The CDR3 DNA reads as TGTGCCAGCAGCTTTTTAGGGGCATACGAGCAGTACTTC.

The chain is built from TRBV19 and TRBJ1-1, with 8 nucleotides matching TRBD1. V lost 7 bases, J lost 3 bases, and 4 bases stayed unmatched. In germline, CDR1 is LNHDA, CDR2 SQIVND (reference sequence). The CDR3 loop spans 13 amino acids. The CDR3 loop is CASIPTGDTEAFF. CDR3 in DNA: TGTGCCAGTATCCCGACAGGGGACACTGAAGCTTTCTTT.

V usage is TRBV7-2 and J usage is TRBJ2-7, with a tentative D call TRBD1 (6 bases). Per germline, CDR1 SGHTA and CDR2 FQGNSA. Trimming cost V 5 bases and J 2 bases, with 10 bases left between them. The CDR3 is made up of 13 amino acids. Here the CDR3 reads CASSPGTPYEQYF. CDR3 sequence (DNA): TGTGCCAGCAGCCCTGGGACACCCTACGAGCAGTACTTC.

This clone was counted a few times. This chain uses TRBV2 with TRBJ1-2; weak D call: TRBD1 (5 bases). The V end lost 6 bases, the J end lost 8 bases, and 16 bases lay between the germline ends. This CDR3 region has 13 residues. Germline values: CDR1 SNHLY, CDR2 FYNNEI. CDR3 sequence reads: CASSGTVLGGYTF. The CDR3 DNA follows: TGTGCCAGCAGCGGGACGGTCCTGGGCGGCTACACCTTC.

The CDR3: CASSVSVPGANVLTF. As DNA, the CDR3 is TGTGCCAGCAGTGTCAGTGTACCCGGGGCCAACGTCCTGACTTTC. The chain joins TRBV2 to TRBJ2-6; D is undetermined. The CDR3 has 15 amino acids. V was clipped by 4 bases and J by 4 bases, with 11 bases between them. In germline, CDR1 is SNHLY, CDR2 FYNNEI.

The rearrangement joins TRBV6-1 to TRBJ1-2, with D possibly TRBD1 on 6 matching bases. CDR1 and CDR2 (germline): MNHNS, SASEGT. The CDR3 extends over 13 amino acids. Trimming shortened V by 2 bases and J by 8 bases, and 12 bases separated the two germline ends. This CDR3 is CASSERGERGYTF. DNA of the CDR3: TGTGCCAGCAGTGAAAGGGGGGAAAGGGGCTACACCTTC.

The chain is built from TRBV6-5 and TRBJ2-5; either TRBD1 or TRBD2 may fit D (5 bases each). In germline, CDR1 is MNHEY, CDR2 SVGAGI. The CDR3 is 15 amino acids. V was clipped by 0 bases and J by 5 bases, with 13 bases between them. The CDR3 here is CASSYSTWGMETQYF. DNA of the CDR3: TGTGCCAGCAGTTACTCTACTTGGGGGATGGAGACCCAGTACTTC.

The chain joins TRBV3-1 (or the pseudogene TRBV3-2) to TRBJ1-2; TRBD1 is a possible D gene (6 bases). V lost 0 bases, J lost 5 bases, and 10 bases lay in between. Germline CDR1 LGHDT, CDR2 YNNKEL (reference sequence). The CDR3 is made up of 14 amino acids. CDR3 protein: CASSQDLGQYGYTF. CDR3 nucleotides: TGTGCCAGCAGCCAAGATCTTGGACAGTATGGCTACACCTTC.

The chain combines TRBV19 with TRBJ1-4; 7 positions agree with TRBD1. Germline V gene sequence: CDR1 LNHDA, CDR2 SQIVND (reference sequence). The length of the CDR3 is 15 residues. J lost 3 bases, V lost 5 bases, and 6 bases had no gene match. The CDR3 sequence: CASSARQGSNEKLFF. CDR3 DNA: TGTGCCAGTAGTGCCCGACAGGGCTCTAATGAAAAACTGTTTTTT.

The V gene is TRBV18, the J gene TRBJ2-5, with 8 bases aligning to TRBD2. CDR3 size: 15 residues. CDR1 and CDR2 (germline): KGHSH, LQKENI. Trimming took 8 bases from V and 4 from J; bases not matched to a gene: 12. The CDR3 reads CASTNRRGDGETQYF. CDR3 bases: TGTGCCAGCACAAACCGGCGGGGGGATGGAGAGACCCAGTACTTC.

The chain links TRBV12-3 or TRBV12-4 to TRBJ1-1; D possibly corresponds to TRBD1 (5 bases). The CDR3 spans 13 residues. V lost 5 bases and J 7 bases, leaving 14 bases between the germline ends. For the CDR3, the DNA is TGTGCCAGCAGTCCCATGAGAAGGGGTGAAGCTTTCTTT. The encoded protein is CASSPMRRGEAFF.

V and J are TRBV11-2 and TRBJ1-2; D is undetermined. There are 15 residues in the CDR3. Germline V gene data show CDR1 as SGHAT and CDR2 as FQNNGV. V was pared by 3 bases and J by 4 bases, with 15 bases between. The CDR3 region is CASSLSAVRSYGYTF. The CDR3 bases are TGTGCCAGCAGCTTGTCAGCCGTCCGGAGCTATGGCTACACCTTC.

The chain carries TRBV6-5 and TRBJ1-1; D not certain. V was trimmed by 2 bases and J by 13 bases, leaving 11 bases between them. Per germline, CDR1 MNHEY and CDR2 SVGAGI. There are 11 residues in the CDR3. The CDR3 spells CASSYEARDFF. The CDR3 coding sequence is TGTGCCAGCAGTTACGAGGCGAGGGATTTCTTT.

A note on this clone: Distinct nucleotide sequences in the sample also encode this CDR3. This chain connects TRBV5-1 to TRBJ2-7; TRBD1 might be the D (6 bases). Trimming took 0 bases from V and 4 from J, leaving 14 bases between them. The germline CDR1 and CDR2 sequences are SGHRS and YFSETQ. The length of the CDR3 is 15 residues. CDR3 amino acids: CASSLGQATTYEQYF. The CDR3 DNA reads TGCGCCAGCAGCTTGGGACAGGCCACCACTTACGAGCAGTACTTC. The full variable domain, in which reference TRBV5-1 and TRBJ2-7 provide the parts outside the CDR3, is KAGVTQTPRYLIKTRGQQVTLSCSPISGHRSVSWYQQTPGQGLQFLFEYFSETQRNKGNFPGRFSGRQFSNSRSEMNVSTLELGDSALYLCASSLGQATTYEQYFGPGTRLTVT.

The rearrangement joins TRBV12-3 or TRBV12-4 to TRBJ1-5; D is undetermined. The CDR3 sequence is 13 residues long. Trimming cost V 4 bases and J 8 bases, with 12 bases left between them. For the CDR3, the DNA is TGTGCCAGCAGTTCCCGGCCCGGGGAGCCCCAGCATTTT. It translates to CASSSRPGEPQHF.